The present T cell receptor beta chain was sequenced within a study of T cell changes during pregnancy in multiple sclerosis. TCRdb keeps only in-frame clones here, not all; method: immunoSEQ multiplex PCR. The repertoire has about 60,000 clones, around 93% of them found once; the top ten carry 0.76%. The junction had 8 bases not matched to a gene; V was cut back by 10 bases and J by 2 bases. The germline CDR1 and CDR2 sequences are SEHNR and FQNEAQ (reference sequence). This CDR3 has 14 residues. The chain links TRBV7-9 to TRBJ2-5, with 9 bases aligning to TRBD1. This receptor was taken from a female donor with multiple sclerosis, enrolled in a pregnancy study. The specimen was CD4+ T cells from peripheral blood mononuclear cells, collected in the first trimester of pregnancy. CDR3 sequence: CATPGTGKQETQYF. In nucleotides, the CDR3 is TGTGCCACCCCAGGGACAGGGAAACAAGAGACCCAGTACTTC.